This entry features one TCR beta chain sequence. What it binds is unknown. The data derive from a study of cytomegalovirus exposure and HLA in healthy donors. This CDR3 has 14 amino acids. V was clipped by 1 base and J by 13 bases, with 19 bases between them. Germline V gene sequence: CDR1 MNHNS, CDR2 SASEGT. Study-level points and caveats: In vitro data verified a few CMV-associated chains as specific for CMV antigens. The classifier, whose performance was assessed in both the original and validation cohorts, reportedly diagnosed cytomegalovirus status with high specificity and sensitivity. Many donors carried some public TCRs, although rarity characterized most TCR sequences.

This table comes from immunoSEQ multiplex PCR, and its TCRdb copy is limited to in-frame clones, with some not included. The sample has 60,000 to 70,000 clones, more than 85% seen once; the top ten hold approximately 5.3%. The V call is TRBV6-1, the J call TRBJ1-1, with D perhaps TRBD1 (5 bases). Sequenced sample: PBMCs. The TCR was taken from a man in his late teens or twenties in good health and CMV-seropositive. CDR3 in DNA: TGTGCCAGCAGTGAAGAGACACCGGGGGATTTGCTTTTCTTT. It translates to CASSEETPGDLLFF.